This is a list of T cell receptor beta chains from one sample in a study of graft-versus-host responses after intestinal transplantation. Assay: immunoSEQ multiplex PCR; the TCRdb copy retains only in-frame clones and omits some. The sample has over 10,000 clones; approximately 93% are singletons. The sequenced sample was PBMCs, obtained around 3 years after intestinal transplantation. Receptors originate from a human patient who received an intestinal transplant, so some T cells may come from the graft donor. The CDR3 runs from the conserved cysteine through the conserved F or W. The D gene is left open where the match is weak. Rows give clone size only sometimes, using once, few, many, or a class for an expanded clone.

j_call d_call v_call clone_size cdr3_aa cdr3_nt
TRBJ2-7 - TRBV6-6 - CASSFQRNSYEQYF TGTGCCAGCAGTTTCCAACGGAACTCCTACGAGCAGTACTTC
TRBJ1-6 - TRBV6-1 - CASSESYSPLHF TGTGCCAGCAGTGAAAGCTATTCACCCCTCCACTTT
TRBJ1-1 - TRBV2 - CASSVREGTEAFF TGTGCCAGCAGTGTGAGGGAAGGGACTGAAGCTTTCTTT
TRBJ2-5 - TRBV20-1 - CSARGRETQYF TGCAGTGCTAGAGGTCGAGAGACCCAGTACTTC
TRBJ2-7 TRBD1 TRBV2 - CASSATGGYEQYF TGTGCCAGCAGTGCCACAGGGGGCTACGAGCAGTACTTC
TRBJ2-5 TRBD1 TRBV12-5 - CASGFPGQGETQYF TGTGCTAGTGGTTTTCCCGGACAGGGGGAGACCCAGTACTTC
TRBJ1-1 - TRBV6-1 - CASSEVDEGEAFF TGTGCCAGCAGTGAAGTTGATGAGGGTGAAGCTTTCTTT
TRBJ1-5 - TRBV14 few CASSQEDNQPQHF TGTGCCAGCAGCCAAGAAGACAATCAGCCCCAGCATTTT
TRBJ2-3 TRBD1 TRBV6-4 - CASSLDRGTDTQYF TGTGCCAGCAGCCTCGACAGGGGAACAGATACGCAGTATTTT
TRBJ1-2 - TRBV2 - CASSEAEGSGYTF TGTGCCAGCAGTGAAGCAGAGGGCTCTGGCTACACCTTC
TRBJ1-6 - TRBV6-5 - CASSWDVGSSPLHF TGTGCCAGCAGTTGGGACGTGGGGAGTTCACCCCTCCACTTT
TRBJ2-1 - TRBV5-4 - CASSLDVGLEQFF TGTGCCAGCAGCTTGGATGTCGGACTTGAGCAGTTCTTC
TRBJ2-1 TRBD2 TRBV19 - CASRPLGLAGGLGEQFF TGTGCCAGTAGACCATTGGGGCTAGCGGGGGGGCTGGGTGAGCAGTTCTTC
TRBJ2-7 TRBD1 TRBV29-1 - CSVEGPGTGYEQYF TGCAGCGTTGAAGGTCCCGGGACAGGCTACGAGCAGTACTTC
TRBJ2-3 TRBD1 TRBV5-1 - CASKGQGKGEGTDTQYF TGCGCCAGCAAGGGACAGGGAAAAGGAGAGGGCACAGATACGCAGTATTTT
TRBJ2-1 TRBD2 TRBV6-5 - CASSLSGGMRNEQFF TGTGCCAGCAGTTTATCCGGGGGGATGCGGAATGAGCAGTTCTTC
TRBJ1-1 - TRBV28 - CASSYPGEGVFEAFF TGTGCCAGCAGCTACCCAGGGGAGGGGGTTTTTGAAGCTTTCTTT
TRBJ1-6 TRBD1 TRBV7-9 - CASSLAAGTGGSPLHF TGTGCCAGCAGCTTAGCAGCCGGGACAGGGGGCTCACCCCTCCACTTT
TRBJ2-7 TRBD1 TRBV27 - CASSLSRGTGGFYEQYF TGTGCCAGCAGTCTTTCCCGGGGGACAGGGGGGTTCTACGAGCAGTACTTC
TRBJ2-7 - TRBV6-5 - CASSLTQEIGNEQYF TGTGCCAGCAGTCTAACCCAGGAAATTGGTAACGAGCAGTACTTC
TRBJ1-1 - TRBV7-9 - CASGGNTEAFF TGTGCCTCGGGTGGGAACACTGAAGCTTTCTTT
TRBJ2-7 - TRBV7-3 - CASSLGMGDEQYF TGTGCCAGCAGCTTAGGTATGGGTGACGAGCAGTACTTC
TRBJ1-6 - TRBV5-1 once CASSLTIYNSPLHF TGCGCCAGCAGCTTGACTATCTATAATTCACCCCTCCACTTT
TRBJ1-5 - TRBV7-6 - CASSLGGVGQPQHF TGTGCCAGCAGCTTAGGGGGGGTGGGGCAGCCCCAGCATTTT
TRBJ2-7 - TRBV13 once CASSSSRAGQYF TGTGCCAGCAGCTCGTCAAGGGCCGGGCAGTACTTC
TRBJ2-7 - TRBV13 - CASSLGRDGYEQYF TGTGCCAGCAGCTTAGGCAGGGACGGCTACGAGCAGTACTTC
TRBJ2-3 TRBD2 TRBV6-5 - CASSFSGALTDTQYF TGTGCCAGCAGCTTTAGCGGGGCGCTCACAGATACGCAGTATTTT
TRBJ1-5 - TRBV6-5 - CASTSHGQPQHF TGTGCCAGCACCTCCCATGGGCAGCCCCAGCATTTT
TRBJ1-2 - TRBV7-8 - CASSLAIGGLGYGYTF TGTGCCAGCAGCTTAGCGATCGGGGGGCTAGGCTATGGCTACACCTTC
TRBJ1-1 - TRBV25-1 - CASSGKQGHTEAFF TGTGCCAGCAGTGGAAAACAGGGTCACACTGAAGCTTTCTTT